The source of this TCR beta chain is a study of T cells in Graves' hyperthyroidism and ophthalmopathy. This clonotype was counted between two and nine times. As yet, its antigen is unknown. Template material for amplifying TCR beta CDR3 regions consisted of RNA transcripts. Carried out on the TCR CDR3, a first-round RT-PCR used the HTBI primer set. Each CDR3 protein gets one entry after TCRdb re-called the multiplex PCR reads with MiXCR. Of more than 300,000 distinct CDR3 sequences listed, roughly 20% are singletons. The ends were cut back, 7 bases at V and 2 bases at J, with 15 bases in the middle. There are 16 residues in the CDR3. Diagnosing involved the use of clinical symptoms, serum thyroxine and TRAb, thyroid ultrasound and orbital computed tomography. Findings and caveats of the study: Blood also contained most expanded thyroid clonotypes above 0.001.

This sequence joins TRBV12-3 or TRBV12-4 and TRBJ1-6; D unclear. Sequenced: blood. The sequence derives from a man between 18 and 29 years old with Graves' ophthalmopathy. The CDR3 DNA reads TGTGCCAGCACCCTGCGGCAGGAGACCTATAATTCACCCCTCCACTTT. This encodes CASTLRQETYNSPLHF.